The rows below give T cell receptor beta chains drawn from one sample of a study of T cells in Graves' hyperthyroidism and ophthalmopathy. TCRdb redid the calling of the multiplex PCR reads with MiXCR, one entry per CDR3 protein. This repertoire shows 600,000 or so distinct CDR3 sequences, 11% to 15% found once; its top ten account for roughly 7%. Material for sequencing was blood. Every receptor here comes from a young woman with Graves' ophthalmopathy. The conserved cysteine and the conserved F or W are not part of the CDR3 here. D genes are given only for firm matches. For some rows the clone size is stated as once, few or many, or as a class when expanded; others skip it.

v_gene: TRBV28
j_gene: TRBJ1-2
abundance: many
d_gene: -
CDR3aa: ASNFYPSYGYT

v_gene: TRBV9
j_gene: TRBJ1-6
abundance: -
d_gene: -
CDR3aa: ASSEGGRKNSPLH

v_gene: TRBV20-1
j_gene: TRBJ1-6
abundance: few
d_gene: -
CDR3aa: SARSVPSTDSPLH

v_gene: TRBV5-1
j_gene: TRBJ1-2
abundance: once
d_gene: -
CDR3aa: ASSLVWAGYYGCT

v_gene: TRBV27
j_gene: TRBJ1-6
abundance: many
d_gene: TRBD1
CDR3aa: ASSPGQGADSPLH

v_gene: TRBV6-5
j_gene: TRBJ2-7
abundance: -
d_gene: -
CDR3aa: ASSYRDNYEQY

v_gene: TRBV20-1
j_gene: TRBJ2-7
abundance: -
d_gene: TRBD2
CDR3aa: SAPGPRAGVYEQY

v_gene: TRBV7-9
j_gene: TRBJ1-1
abundance: many
d_gene: -
CDR3aa: ASSLGGRIGEAF

v_gene: TRBV19
j_gene: TRBJ2-5
abundance: few
d_gene: -
CDR3aa: ASSIVGRLY

v_gene: TRBV7-9
j_gene: TRBJ2-6
abundance: few
d_gene: -
CDR3aa: ASRTHSSGANVLT

v_gene: TRBV11-2
j_gene: TRBJ2-7
abundance: few
d_gene: TRBD1
CDR3aa: ASSPIAQGSSYEQY

v_gene: TRBV6-2/TRBV6-3
j_gene: TRBJ2-7
abundance: many
d_gene: TRBD2
CDR3aa: ASSRTSGSLDYEQY

v_gene: TRBV7-9
j_gene: TRBJ2-7
abundance: many
d_gene: TRBD1
CDR3aa: ASSLGWGQGSYEQY

v_gene: TRBV7-8
j_gene: TRBJ2-1
abundance: -
d_gene: TRBD2
CDR3aa: ASSHPGLARYNEQF

v_gene: TRBV11-2
j_gene: TRBJ1-5
abundance: many
d_gene: -
CDR3aa: ASSPYGNSNQPQH

v_gene: TRBV2
j_gene: TRBJ2-3
abundance: many
d_gene: TRBD2
CDR3aa: ASKGVAGPDTQY

v_gene: TRBV7-2
j_gene: TRBJ2-2
abundance: many
d_gene: TRBD2
CDR3aa: ASSSAWTSGLGTGELF

v_gene: TRBV11-3
j_gene: TRBJ2-3
abundance: many
d_gene: TRBD2
CDR3aa: ASSRTSGASDTQY

v_gene: TRBV11-2
j_gene: TRBJ1-2
abundance: many
d_gene: -
CDR3aa: ASSLGGSIYGYT

v_gene: TRBV5-8
j_gene: TRBJ2-1
abundance: many
d_gene: -
CDR3aa: ASSLEPLPYNEQF

v_gene: TRBV11-2
j_gene: TRBJ2-5
abundance: many
d_gene: -
CDR3aa: ASSSRLESETQY

v_gene: TRBV3-1
j_gene: TRBJ2-1
abundance: few
d_gene: TRBD2
CDR3aa: ASRYTSGEQF

v_gene: TRBV7-9
j_gene: TRBJ2-3
abundance: many
d_gene: -
CDR3aa: ASSLDRSTTDTQY

v_gene: TRBV12-3/TRBV12-4
j_gene: TRBJ1-2
abundance: -
d_gene: -
CDR3aa: ASTRGDGYT

v_gene: TRBV7-9
j_gene: TRBJ2-1
abundance: -
d_gene: TRBD2
CDR3aa: ASRWGTSGYNEQF

v_gene: TRBV12-3/TRBV12-4
j_gene: TRBJ2-5
abundance: many
d_gene: TRBD2
CDR3aa: ASTSGRETQY

v_gene: TRBV2
j_gene: TRBJ2-1
abundance: many
d_gene: TRBD1
CDR3aa: ASRGTGGERGPNEQF

v_gene: TRBV24-1
j_gene: TRBJ2-3
abundance: -
d_gene: TRBD1
CDR3aa: ATSDPDRGDTQY

v_gene: TRBV5-4
j_gene: TRBJ2-7
abundance: many
d_gene: TRBD1
CDR3aa: ASSLAGQALYEQY

v_gene: TRBV25-1
j_gene: TRBJ1-6
abundance: many
d_gene: TRBD1
CDR3aa: ASSPGQGFWGSPLH

v_gene: TRBV27
j_gene: TRBJ2-7
abundance: many
d_gene: -
CDR3aa: ASSLSATGSACEQY

v_gene: TRBV12-3/TRBV12-4
j_gene: TRBJ1-4
abundance: many
d_gene: TRBD1
CDR3aa: ASSLYRGEKLF

v_gene: TRBV20-1
j_gene: TRBJ1-1
abundance: many
d_gene: -
CDR3aa: SARRGGKNTEAF

v_gene: TRBV7-8
j_gene: TRBJ2-1
abundance: many
d_gene: -
CDR3aa: ASSLGQNNEQF

v_gene: TRBV6-5
j_gene: TRBJ2-1
abundance: -
d_gene: -
CDR3aa: ASSYDGLVEQF

v_gene: TRBV9
j_gene: TRBJ1-1
abundance: many
d_gene: -
CDR3aa: ASSVEGSEAF

v_gene: TRBV3-1
j_gene: TRBJ2-1
abundance: many
d_gene: TRBD2
CDR3aa: ASSQGTSREQF

v_gene: TRBV4-1
j_gene: TRBJ1-1
abundance: -
d_gene: -
CDR3aa: ASSQGGPGEGNTEAF

v_gene: TRBV9
j_gene: TRBJ2-1
abundance: many
d_gene: -
CDR3aa: ASSGREAYNEQF

v_gene: TRBV12-3/TRBV12-4
j_gene: TRBJ1-1
abundance: many
d_gene: -
CDR3aa: ASSRQNTEAF

v_gene: TRBV10-3
j_gene: TRBJ1-5
abundance: -
d_gene: TRBD1
CDR3aa: AIREGTGENNQPQH

v_gene: TRBV30
j_gene: TRBJ1-2
abundance: many
d_gene: TRBD1
CDR3aa: AWRADRVRYGYT

v_gene: TRBV3-1
j_gene: TRBJ1-1
abundance: many
d_gene: -
CDR3aa: ASSRLHFGENTEAF

v_gene: TRBV6-1
j_gene: TRBJ2-7
abundance: few
d_gene: -
CDR3aa: ASSGVPTYEQY

v_gene: TRBV11-2
j_gene: TRBJ1-2
abundance: many
d_gene: -
CDR3aa: ASSLLGPYGYT

v_gene: TRBV20-1
j_gene: TRBJ1-5
abundance: many
d_gene: -
CDR3aa: SARGWAGNQPQH

v_gene: TRBV6-2/TRBV6-3
j_gene: TRBJ2-1
abundance: few
d_gene: -
CDR3aa: ASSYSSRYKF

v_gene: TRBV27
j_gene: TRBJ2-1
abundance: many
d_gene: TRBD1
CDR3aa: ASWLQGAFYNEQF

v_gene: TRBV28
j_gene: TRBJ2-1
abundance: many
d_gene: -
CDR3aa: ASSHTGTGLYNEQF

v_gene: TRBV11-2
j_gene: TRBJ2-5
abundance: many
d_gene: TRBD1
CDR3aa: ASSPRTGMGETQY

v_gene: TRBV19
j_gene: TRBJ1-2
abundance: -
d_gene: -
CDR3aa: ASSISQTYGYT

v_gene: TRBV27
j_gene: TRBJ2-7
abundance: -
d_gene: TRBD1
CDR3aa: ASSLHSPGTGVYEQY

v_gene: TRBV28
j_gene: TRBJ1-2
abundance: many
d_gene: -
CDR3aa: ASSLLGGRNYGYT

v_gene: TRBV6-1
j_gene: TRBJ1-1
abundance: many
d_gene: TRBD1
CDR3aa: ASSLKGQGAFTEAF

v_gene: TRBV28
j_gene: TRBJ1-2
abundance: many
d_gene: TRBD1
CDR3aa: ASSLGWHRGLIYGYT

v_gene: TRBV28
j_gene: TRBJ2-5
abundance: many
d_gene: TRBD1
CDR3aa: ASSPSDRGQETQY

v_gene: TRBV7-2
j_gene: TRBJ2-7
abundance: many
d_gene: TRBD2
CDR3aa: ASSSLALSYEQY

v_gene: TRBV20-1
j_gene: TRBJ1-3
abundance: -
d_gene: -
CDR3aa: SARDLQGGNTIY

v_gene: TRBV12-3/TRBV12-4
j_gene: TRBJ2-7
abundance: many
d_gene: TRBD1
CDR3aa: ASSPGTGSEYEQY